The clone carrying this T cell receptor (beta chain) was observed once. Its antigen is unidentified. The primer mix had 60 Vbeta and 13 Jbeta primers. TCRdb keeps only in-frame clones here, not all; method: immunoSEQ multiplex PCR. In the table there are some 150,000 clones, less than 80% of which are singletons. The CDR3 length is 17 residues. V was pared by 2 bases and J by 3 bases, with 11 bases of the junction left unmatched. Germline loops: CDR1 SGHDN, CDR2 FVKESK. These data belong to a study of cytomegalovirus exposure and HLA in healthy donors. Overall study context: Ancestry clustering placed roughly four fifths of about 400 genotyped donors in the Caucasian-associated cluster. Study results and caveats: Reported results showed that the classifier diagnosed cytomegalovirus status with high specificity and sensitivity. In the analysis, some V segments, TRBV6-2 and TRBV6-3 included, were excluded as indistinguishable.

The origin of this receptor is a man aged 40-55 years in good health and CMV-seronegative. The sequencing sample was made of PBMCs. The J gene is TRBJ2-7, the V gene TRBV14; 9 bases match TRBD1. CDR3 residues: CASSQSPGQGRFYEQYF. As DNA, the CDR3 is TGTGCCAGCAGCCAATCGCCGGGACAGGGTAGATTCTACGAGCAGTACTTC.